This TCR beta chain appears in the sequencing data of a study of tumor and adjacent non-tumor tissue in lung cancer. RNA was extracted from bulk tissue without any cell sorting. This non-tumor lung sample came from over 3 cm beyond the tumor edge. TCRbeta libraries were built with three rounds of nested PCR, modified from ARM-PCR. TCRdb independently ran MiXCR on the multiplex PCR reads; one entry per CDR3 protein. The data show 50,000 to 60,000 distinct CDR3 sequences, 74% seen once. The CDR3 is made up of 15 amino acids. The germline gives CDR1 SGHNT, CDR2 YYREEE (reference sequence). Trimming pared 4 bases from V and 4 bases from J, leaving 17 bases between. This clonotype was found a few times. The missing conserved phenylalanine or tryptophan at the end of this CDR3 makes a read error likely.

The sequencing input was distant non-tumor lung tissue. This TCR came from an older woman with non-small cell lung cancer. V usage is TRBV5-4 and J usage is TRBJ1-2, with a tentative D call TRBD1 (6 bases). The CDR3 sequence: CASSQQQGGSYGYTL. CDR3 DNA sequence: TGTGCCAGCAGCCAACAACAGGGTGGTAGCTATGGCTACACCTTG.